What follows are 14 T cell receptor beta chains derived from one specimen sequenced in a study of blood T cell repertoires in COVID-19. The data were produced by immunoSEQ multiplex PCR, yet TCRdb's version contains in-frame clones alone and is incomplete. The repertoire holds about 160,000 clones, with roughly four fifths as singletons. Sequenced sample: peripheral blood. These receptors came from an elderly woman with acute or convalescent COVID-19.

As DNA, the CDR3 is TGTGCCCTCAAACGACGGGGTTATTCACCCCTCCACTTT. This sequence encodes CALKRRGYSPLHF. V gene TRBV30 combines with J gene TRBJ1-6; D is uncertain. The CDR3 runs to 13 residues. Germline assignment: CDR1 GTSNPN and CDR2 SVGIG (reference sequence). V was clipped by 8 bases and J by 8 bases, with 16 bases between them.

This chain connects TRBV30 to TRBJ2-2; TRBD2 aligns across 13 bases. The ends lost 0 bases at V and 8 bases at J; junction bases unmatched: 12. Germline loops: CDR1 GTSNPN, CDR2 SVGIG (reference sequence). CDR3 length: 18 residues. CDR3 coding DNA: TGTGCCTGGAGTGTATCCCGCCGGACTAGCGGGAGATGGGGGGAGCTGTTTTTT. Its translation: CAWSVSRRTSGRWGELFF.

Note on this clone: The sample contains more than one DNA sequence encoding this CDR3. The CDR3 spells CASSVGGIYNEQFF. CDR3 nucleotides: TGTGCCAGCAGCGTAGGCGGAATTTACAATGAGCAGTTCTTC. The rearrangement links TRBV9 to TRBJ2-1; D unresolved. Trimming took off 0 bases at V and 4 bases at J, with 8 bases between the two ends. The CDR3 runs 14 residues. The germline V gene encodes CDR1 SGDLS and CDR2 YYNGEE.

V usage is TRBV6-1 and J usage is TRBJ2-1; TRBD2 agrees at 10 bases. V was pared by 2 bases and J by 0 bases, with 1 base of the junction left unmatched. The CDR3 sequence is 16 residues long. Germline lookup yields CDR1 MNHNS and CDR2 SASEGT. The CDR3 reads CASSELAGASYNEQFF. The CDR3 bases are TGTGCCAGCAGTGAACTAGCGGGAGCCTCCTACAATGAGCAGTTCTTC.

This clone was counted only a few times. This chain joins TRBV11-2 and TRBJ2-1, with TRBD2 matching 9 bases. Looked up from germline, CDR1 is SGHAT and CDR2 is FQNNGV. V gave up 1 base and J gave up 2 bases; unmatched junction bases: 0. The CDR3 runs 15 residues. This CDR3 is CASSLGTSAYNEQFF. CDR3 coding DNA: TGTGCCAGCAGCTTAGGGACTAGCGCCTACAATGAGCAGTTCTTC.

The rearrangement uses TRBV2 and TRBJ2-7; no definite D call. Germline-derived CDR1 and CDR2 are SNHLY and FYNNEI. V lost 3 bases and J lost 3, with 12 bases in between. The CDR3 sequence is 14 residues long. CDR3 in amino acids: CASSERRGGYEQYF. The CDR3, as DNA: TGTGCCAGCAGTGAGCGGAGAGGCGGCTACGAGCAGTACTTC.

V and J are TRBV5-1 and TRBJ2-1; 12 bases line up with TRBD2. Germline CDR1 and CDR2: SGHRS and YFSETQ. The CDR3 sequence is 15 residues long. V lost 4 bases to trimming and J lost 8 bases; unmatched junction nucleotides: 7. The CDR3: CASSLASGRAYEQFF. The CDR3 DNA is TGCGCCAGCAGCCTCGCTAGCGGGAGGGCCTATGAGCAGTTCTTC. Full variable domain (missing parts from reference TRBV5-1 and TRBJ2-1): KAGVTQTPRYLIKTRGQQVTLSCSPISGHRSVSWYQQTPGQGLQFLFEYFSETQRNKGNFPGRFSGRQFSNSRSEMNVSTLELGDSALYLCASSLASGRAYEQFFGPGTRLTVL.

This rearrangement joins TRBV20-1 to TRBJ2-1; 7 nucleotides match TRBD2. Losses at the gene ends were 3 bases for V and 5 bases for J; bases not matched to a gene: 4. Germline CDR1 is DFQATT and CDR2 is SNEGSKA (reference sequence). The CDR3 runs to 13 residues. CDR3 DNA: TGCAGTGCTAGTGACGGGAGGCACAATGAGCAGTTCTTC. Amino acids: CSASDGRHNEQFF.

The rearrangement uses TRBV7-2 and TRBJ2-1; 10 bases are a match to TRBD2. Trimming took 1 base from V and 7 from J; bases not matched to a gene: 4. The CDR3 extends over 15 amino acids. Per the germline V gene, CDR1 is SGHTA and CDR2 is FQGNSA. The CDR3 bases are TGTGCCAGCAGCTTAGATTGGACTAGCGGTAATGAGCAGTTCTTC. This gives the protein CASSLDWTSGNEQFF.

The sample holds a few counts of this clone. The chain joins TRBV11-2 to TRBJ1-1; D might be TRBD1 (5 bases). Germline CDR1 is SGHAT and CDR2 is FQNNGV. The V and J ends lost 1 base and 6 bases respectively, with 15 bases between them. This CDR3 has 15 amino acids. Here the CDR3 reads CASSLVPRVGAEAFF. The CDR3 DNA sequence: TGTGCCAGCAGCTTAGTCCCCAGGGTAGGAGCTGAAGCTTTCTTT.

This clone was observed a single time. The CDR3 sequence: CASSPPLYF. In nucleotides, the CDR3 is TGTGCCAGCTCACCACCCCTGTATTTT. The V gene is TRBV18, the J gene TRBJ2-3; no reliable D call. The germline gives CDR1 KGHSH, CDR2 LQKENI. There are 9 residues in the CDR3. V was shortened by 0 bases and J by 14 bases, with 3 bases between the two germline ends.

This clone turned up a few times. CDR3 sequence (DNA): TGTGCCAGCAGCCAAGTTTCCAGGGAGGCTGAAGCTTTCTTT. This codes for CASSQVSREAEAFF. V usage is TRBV3-1 (or the pseudogene TRBV3-2) and J usage is TRBJ1-1, with a weak D call TRBD1 (5 bases). Trimming pared 1 base from V and 6 bases from J, leaving 12 bases between. The CDR3 consists of 14 residues. CDR1 and CDR2 from the germline V gene are LGHDT and YNNKEL (reference sequence).

This chain joins TRBV6-5 and TRBJ2-1, with 11 bases lining up with TRBD2. Per the germline V gene, CDR1 is MNHEY and CDR2 is SVGAGI. V lost 6 bases to trimming and J lost 8 bases; unmatched junction nucleotides: 9. The CDR3 is 15 residues long. CDR3 loop: CASSHPGLAEYEQFF. The DNA for the CDR3 is TGTGCCAGCAGCCATCCGGGACTAGCGGAATATGAGCAGTTCTTC.

The chain uses TRBV9 and TRBJ1-6; 8 nucleotides match TRBD1. Trimming cost V 0 bases and J 6 bases; bases outside gene matches: 17. CDR3 length: 20 residues. Germline V gene lookup returns CDR1 SGDLS and CDR2 YYNGEE. The CDR3 is CASSVGAFRGPGQVNSPLHF. The CDR3 bases are TGTGCCAGCAGCGTAGGGGCTTTCCGGGGGCCGGGACAGGTTAATTCACCCCTCCACTTT.